The 19 T cell receptor beta chains in this list originate from one sample, sequenced in a study of cytomegalovirus exposure and HLA in healthy donors. PCR primers comprised 60 Vbeta and 13 Jbeta primers. Sequenced by immunoSEQ multiplex PCR; TCRdb stores in-frame clones only, minus some. The sample shows about 120,000 clones, approximately 8.6% of them seen only once. The sample comprised PBMCs. These TCRs come from a woman aged 40 to 50 in good health and CMV-seropositive.

This clone was observed a few times. This chain connects TRBV18 to TRBJ1-1; TRBD1 matches 7 bases. Trimming cost V 5 bases and J 0 bases; bases outside gene matches: 9. This CDR3 is 16 amino acids long. CDR1 and CDR2 from the germline V gene are KGHSH and LQKENI. The CDR3 DNA follows: TGTGCCAGCTCAGAGACAGGGCGTCGCATGAACACTGAAGCTTTCTTT. Its translation is CASSETGRRMNTEAFF.

This clone turned up a few times. The chain couples TRBV10-2 to TRBJ2-1; D possibly corresponds to TRBD1 (6 bases). The CDR3 is 13 amino acids. V gave up 0 bases and J gave up 8 bases, with 8 bases separating them. Germline V gives CDR1 WSHSY, CDR2 SAAADI. The CDR3 loop reads CASSESAGDEQFF. CDR3 bases: TGCGCCAGCAGTGAGTCGGCAGGGGATGAGCAGTTCTTC.

V and J are TRBV2 and TRBJ1-4; 8 positions agree with TRBD1. The germline gives CDR1 SNHLY, CDR2 FYNNEI. The CDR3 covers 17 residues. With 6 bases clipped from V and 7 bases from J, the junction kept 16 bases outside the gene matches. In DNA, the CDR3 is TGTGCCAGCAGGGAACGTCGGTTGCAGGGGGCGGGTGAAAAACTGTTTTTT. Protein: CASRERRLQGAGEKLFF.

The CDR3 DNA reads as TGTGCCAGCAGTGAGTCGAGTAGCGGGGGGCCAGATACGCAGTATTTT. It encodes CASSESSSGGPDTQYF. The chain has TRBV6-4 and TRBJ2-3; 10 nucleotides align to TRBD2. The CDR3 has 16 residues. The germline gives CDR1 MRHNA, CDR2 SNTAGT. V lost 3 bases to trimming and J lost 4 bases; unmatched junction nucleotides: 7.

The rearrangement uses TRBV7-8 and TRBJ1-4; 8 nucleotides agree with TRBD1. Trimming took 5 bases from V and 7 from J; bases not matched to a gene: 3. The CDR3 sequence is 13 residues long. Germline V lookup: CDR1 SGHVS, CDR2 FQNEAQ. CDR3 coding DNA: TGTGCCAGCAGCGCCAGGGGGCGTGAAAAACTGTTTTTT. This sequence encodes CASSARGREKLFF.

The CDR3 DNA follows: TGCGCCAGGAGCCGGGGGGGGGTACCCACAGATACGCAGTATTTT. Amino acid sequence: CARSRGGVPTDTQYF. This sequence joins TRBV10-2 and TRBJ2-3; 8 bases line up with TRBD2. The CDR3 runs to 15 residues. Per germline, CDR1 WSHSY and CDR2 SAAADI. The V and J ends lost 9 bases and 2 bases, in that order; junction bases with no gene match: 10.

This clone was detected only a few times. This chain connects TRBV2 to TRBJ2-1; D gene ambiguous. The length of the CDR3 is 11 residues. Germline V lookup: CDR1 SNHLY, CDR2 FYNNEI. V gave up 10 bases and J gave up 9 bases, with 13 bases separating them. CDR3 in DNA: TGTGCCACCAACCTCGAGAGTGAGCAGTTCTTC. Residues: CATNLESEQFF.

The sample holds a few counts of this clone. V is TRBV5-1 and J is TRBJ1-1; 7 positions agree with TRBD1. The CDR3 runs to 16 residues. The trim removed 2 bases at V and 0 bases at J, leaving 7 bases unmatched. From germline, CDR1 is SGHRS and CDR2 YFSETQ. CDR3 loop: CASSFQGQNMNTEAFF. The CDR3 nucleotides read TGCGCCAGCAGCTTCCAGGGACAGAACATGAACACTGAAGCTTTCTTT.

V usage is TRBV10-3 and J usage is TRBJ1-2; 9 bases agree with TRBD1. The germline CDR1 and CDR2 sequences are ENHRY and SYGVKD. J was trimmed by 7 bases and V by 3 bases; bases with no gene match: 3. CDR3 length: 13 amino acids. The CDR3 loop reads CAISEGTGSGYTF. Written as DNA, the CDR3 is TGTGCCATCAGTGAAGGGACAGGGTCTGGCTACACCTTC.

This rearrangement joins TRBV27 to TRBJ2-3; tentative D call: TRBD1 (5 bases). The CDR3 is 15 residues long. The V and J ends lost 5 bases and 0 bases respectively, with 12 bases between them. CDR1 and CDR2 from the germline V gene are MNHEY and SMNVEV (reference sequence). CDR3 DNA sequence: TGTGCCAGCAGTCCTAGGGGTCGTAGCACAGATACGCAGTATTTT. Residues: CASSPRGRSTDTQYF.

This clone was observed a handful of times. The CDR3 reads CASRTRGGLLYEQYF. CDR3 coding DNA: TGTGCCAGCAGAACCCGGGGGGGCCTGCTCTACGAGCAGTACTTC. The gene calls are TRBV6-6 and TRBJ2-7; 8 bases agree with TRBD2. Looked up from germline, CDR1 is MNHNY and CDR2 is SVGAGI (reference sequence). The CDR3 is made up of 15 amino acids. J was trimmed by 3 bases and V by 6 bases; bases with no gene match: 10.

The rearrangement joins TRBV5-8 to TRBJ1-4, with 9 bases lining up with TRBD1. Germline-derived CDR1 and CDR2 are SGHTS and YDEGEE. J lost 4 bases, V lost 4 bases, and 8 bases had no gene match. CDR3 length equals 16 residues. The CDR3 DNA is TGTGCCAGCAGCCAGACAGGGGGACTTTTTAATGAAAAACTGTTTTTT. Translated, it gives CASSQTGGLFNEKLFF.

This sequence joins TRBV5-4 and TRBJ2-2, with D uncertain. From germline, CDR1 is SGHNT and CDR2 YYREEE (reference sequence). Trimming took 9 bases from V and 2 from J, leaving 14 bases between them. The CDR3 spans 14 residues. This CDR3 reads CAIQDSRNTGELFF. The CDR3 DNA reads as TGTGCCATCCAAGACTCCAGAAACACCGGGGAGCTGTTTTTT.

This clone showed up just a few times. V is TRBV9 and J is TRBJ1-3, with 7 bases lining up with TRBD1. The V segment lost 4 bases and the J segment 4 bases; nucleotides outside the gene matches: 5. Germline values: CDR1 SGDLS, CDR2 YYNGEE. This CDR3 is built from 14 residues. The CDR3 DNA is TGTGCCAGCAGCCCCGACAGGGCCGGAAACACCATATATTTT. This encodes CASSPDRAGNTIYF.

This clone was seen only a few times. The chain couples TRBV18 to TRBJ1-6; D perhaps matches TRBD1 (5 bases). The CDR3 runs 16 residues. V dropped 3 bases and J dropped 2 bases, with 11 bases sitting between them. CDR1 is KGHSH, CDR2 LQKENI, per germline. The CDR3: CASSPGGSPYNSPLHF. CDR3 in DNA: TGTGCCAGCTCACCGGGGGGTTCCCCCTATAATTCACCCCTCCACTTT.

This clone was found a few times. J is TRBJ2-7 and V is TRBV2; D gene ambiguous. This CDR3 region has 14 residues. V lost 7 bases and J lost 4, with 17 bases in between. Per germline, CDR1 SNHLY and CDR2 FYNNEI. CDR3 region: CASTAGSLQYEQYF. CDR3 bases: TGTGCCAGCACCGCAGGAAGTTTACAGTACGAGCAGTACTTC.

This clone has just a few counts. V and J are TRBV5-1 and TRBJ2-1; weak D call: TRBD2 (5 bases). The CDR3 runs 16 residues. Germline V gene lookup returns CDR1 SGHRS and CDR2 YFSETQ. V was clipped by 0 bases and J by 0 bases, with 10 bases between them. CDR3 loop: CASSLGVGSSYNEQFF. The CDR3 coding sequence is TGCGCCAGCAGCTTGGGCGTTGGGAGCTCCTACAATGAGCAGTTCTTC. Variable domain in full (rest from reference TRBV5-1 and TRBJ2-1): KAGVTQTPRYLIKTRGQQVTLSCSPISGHRSVSWYQQTPGQGLQFLFEYFSETQRNKGNFPGRFSGRQFSNSRSEMNVSTLELGDSALYLCASSLGVGSSYNEQFFGPGTRLTVL.

This clone was found a few times. The chain has TRBV19 and TRBJ2-1, with D perhaps TRBD1 (6 bases). CDR1 is LNHDA, CDR2 SQIVND, per germline (reference sequence). The CDR3 contains 14 residues. Trimming shortened V by 5 bases and J by 4 bases, and 12 bases separated the two germline ends. As DNA, the CDR3 is TGTGCCAGTAGTCTACAGGGAGCTTACAATGAGCAGTTCTTC. It specifies CASSLQGAYNEQFF.

The chain combines TRBV4-2 with TRBJ1-5; 9 positions agree with TRBD1. Looked up from germline, CDR1 is LGHNA and CDR2 is YNFKEQ. This CDR3 spans 15 amino acids. The V segment lost 4 bases and the J segment 1 base; nucleotides outside the gene matches: 2. The CDR3 region is CASSPDRGSNQPQHF. Here the CDR3 DNA reads TGTGCCAGCAGCCCTGACAGGGGGAGCAATCAGCCCCAGCATTTT.